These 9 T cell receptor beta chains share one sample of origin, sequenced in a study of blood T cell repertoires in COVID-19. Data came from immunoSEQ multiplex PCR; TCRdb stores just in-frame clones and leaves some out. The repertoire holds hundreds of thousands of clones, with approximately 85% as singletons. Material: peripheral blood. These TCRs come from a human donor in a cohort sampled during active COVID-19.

Written as DNA, the CDR3 is TGTGCCTGGAGTGATAGAGGTCCGGGGGAAAAACTGTTTTTT. As protein: CAWSDRGPGEKLFF. This chain joins TRBV30 and TRBJ1-4, with D unresolved. The germline V gene encodes CDR1 GTSNPN and CDR2 SVGIG (reference sequence). V lost 1 base, J lost 8 bases, and 14 bases lay in between. The CDR3 has 14 residues.

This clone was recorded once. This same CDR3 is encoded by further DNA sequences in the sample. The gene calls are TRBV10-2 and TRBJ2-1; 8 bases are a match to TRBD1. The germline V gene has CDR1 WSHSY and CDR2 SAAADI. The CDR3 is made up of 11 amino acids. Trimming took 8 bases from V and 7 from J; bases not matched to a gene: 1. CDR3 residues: CASGQGNEQFF. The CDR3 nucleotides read TGCGCCAGCGGACAGGGAAATGAGCAGTTCTTC.

CDR3 loop: CASSLQVSAYEQYF. The DNA for the CDR3 is TGCGCCAGCAGCTTGCAGGTGTCAGCCTACGAGCAGTACTTC. The gene calls are TRBV5-1 and TRBJ2-7; no clear D. Germline V gene sequence: CDR1 SGHRS, CDR2 YFSETQ. The CDR3 loop spans 14 amino acids. Trimming shortened V by 1 base and J by 2 bases, and 10 bases separated the two germline ends.

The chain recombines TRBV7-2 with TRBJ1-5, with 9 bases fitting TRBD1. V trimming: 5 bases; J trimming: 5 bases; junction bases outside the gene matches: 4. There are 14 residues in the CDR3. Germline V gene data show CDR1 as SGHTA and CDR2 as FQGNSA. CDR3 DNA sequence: TGTGCCAGCAGCCAAGACAGGGGGGATCAGCCCCAGCATTTT. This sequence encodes CASSQDRGDQPQHF.

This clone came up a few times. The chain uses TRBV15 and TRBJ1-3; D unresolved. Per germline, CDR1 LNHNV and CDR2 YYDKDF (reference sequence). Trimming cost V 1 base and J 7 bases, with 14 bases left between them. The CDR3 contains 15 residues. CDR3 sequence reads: CATSRVGDGGNTIYF. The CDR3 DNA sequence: TGTGCCACCAGCAGAGTCGGGGATGGAGGGAACACCATATATTTT.

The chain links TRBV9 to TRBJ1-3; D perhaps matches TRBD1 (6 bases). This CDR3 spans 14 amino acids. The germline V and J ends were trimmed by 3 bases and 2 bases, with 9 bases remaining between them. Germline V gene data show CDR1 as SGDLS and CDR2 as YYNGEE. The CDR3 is CASSATGTGNTIYF. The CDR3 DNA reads TGTGCCAGCAGCGCGACAGGTACTGGAAACACCATATATTTT.

The CDR3 protein is CASSRDRVAGGYTF. As DNA, the CDR3 is TGTGCCAGCAGCAGGGACAGGGTAGCGGGCGGCTACACCTTC. The genes are TRBV9 and TRBJ1-2; 9 nucleotides match TRBD1. The germline gives CDR1 SGDLS, CDR2 YYNGEE. This CDR3 spans 14 amino acids. V was pared by 4 bases and J by 8 bases, with 9 bases of the junction left unmatched.

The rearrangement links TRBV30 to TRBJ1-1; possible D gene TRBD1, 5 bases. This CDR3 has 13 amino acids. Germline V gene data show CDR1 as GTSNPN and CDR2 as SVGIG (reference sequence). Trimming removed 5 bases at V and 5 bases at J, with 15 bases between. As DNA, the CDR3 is TGTGCCTGGGAACAGGAGCTGGGGACTGAAGCTTTCTTT. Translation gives CAWEQELGTEAFF.

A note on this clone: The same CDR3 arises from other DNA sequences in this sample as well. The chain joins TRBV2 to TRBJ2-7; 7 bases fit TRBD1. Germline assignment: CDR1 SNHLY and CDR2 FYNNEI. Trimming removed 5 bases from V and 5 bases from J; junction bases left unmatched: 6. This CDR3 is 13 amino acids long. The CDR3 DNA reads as TGTGCCAGCAGTTCCGACAGGGTCCACGAGCAGTACTTC. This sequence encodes CASSSDRVHEQYF.